The clone carrying this T cell receptor beta chain was observed a few times. Germline lookup yields CDR1 PRHDT and CDR2 FYEKMQ (reference sequence). The V and J ends lost 5 bases and 3 bases respectively, with 20 bases between them. The CDR3 contains 16 residues. Noted time point: persistent/refractory GD, antithyroid drugs over 5 years with positive TRAb. TCR sequences were obtained from RNA taken from PBMCs. The data stem from a study of regulatory T cells in long-lasting Graves disease. Whole-study context: It was over 5 years of antithyroid drugs, with positive TSH receptor antibodies, that meant persistent Graves' disease.

Investigators prepared the TCR beta libraries by applying iRepertoire HTBI primers and Arm-PCR of CDR3 regions. TCRdb analysed the multiplex PCR reads with MiXCR anew, one entry per CDR3 protein. The sample records about 340,000 distinct CDR3 sequences, around 19% being singletons. The J gene is TRBJ2-7, the V gene TRBV13; D gene unclear. Material: peripheral blood mononuclear cells (PBMCs), obtained when the disease was refractory, from a patient treated with antithyroid drugs. The clonotype originates from a female donor with Graves disease. DNA for the CDR3: TGTGCCAGCAGCCGCGGATTCCTTACGGAATTCTACGAGCAGTACTTC. Translation: CASSRGFLTEFYEQYF.